This TCR beta chain was retrieved from a study of T cell repertoires in cytomegalovirus infection. TCRdb fed the reads into MiXCR, producing one record per CDR3 protein. The sample contains around 550,000 distinct CDR3 sequences, more than 20% of which appear only once. CDR1 is SGHRS, CDR2 YFSETQ, per germline. The CDR3 extends over 15 amino acids. After removal of 2 bases from V and 4 bases from J, the junction contained 6 bases not matched to a gene. This sequence originates from a human donor in good health (CMV status not recorded). Some clones in this sample may be carry-over from other donors' samples. V is TRBV5-1 and J is TRBJ1-2, with TRBD1 identical over 9 bases. Sequenced material: PBMCs. CDR3 amino acids: CASSFGQGRVYGYTF. CDR3 sequence (DNA): TGCGCCAGCAGCTTTGGACAGGGGCGAGTCTATGGCTACACCTTC. Looking up the rest from reference TRBV5-1 and TRBJ1-2 gives the full variable domain: KAGVTQTPRYLIKTRGQQVTLSCSPISGHRSVSWYQQTPGQGLQFLFEYFSETQRNKGNFPGRFSGRQFSNSRSEMNVSTLELGDSALYLCASSFGQGRVYGYTFGSGTRLTVV.